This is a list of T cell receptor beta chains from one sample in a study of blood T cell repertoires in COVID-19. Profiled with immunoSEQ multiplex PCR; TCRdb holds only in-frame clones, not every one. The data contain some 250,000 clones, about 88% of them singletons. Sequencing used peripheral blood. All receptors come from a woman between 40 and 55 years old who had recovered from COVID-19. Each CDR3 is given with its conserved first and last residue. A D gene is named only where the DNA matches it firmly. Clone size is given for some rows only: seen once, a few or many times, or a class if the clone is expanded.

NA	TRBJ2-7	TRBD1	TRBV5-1	TGCGCCAGCAGCCCCCGACAGGGTACGGGGGAGCAGTACTTC	CASSPRQGTGEQYF
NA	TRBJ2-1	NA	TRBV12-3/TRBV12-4	TGTGCCAGCAGGGGGGCCGAGGGCGATGAGCAGTTCTTC	CASRGAEGDEQFF
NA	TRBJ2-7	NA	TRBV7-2	TGTGCCAGCAGACCGGACAGCCACTCCTACGAGCAGTACTTC	CASRPDSHSYEQYF
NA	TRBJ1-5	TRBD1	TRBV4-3	TGCGCCAGCAGCCGCGGACAGGGGGATCAGCCCCAGCATTTT	CASSRGQGDQPQHF
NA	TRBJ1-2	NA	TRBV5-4	TGTGCCAGCAGCTCCCGGAGGTGGGAAGCTAACTATGGCTACACCTTC	CASSSRRWEANYGYTF
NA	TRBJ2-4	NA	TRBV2	TGTGCCAGCACCGCGCTGGGACACGACATTCAGTACTTC	CASTALGHDIQYF
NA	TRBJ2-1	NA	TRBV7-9	TGTGCCAGCAGCTTAGCGCAGGGATGGAACAATGAGCAGTTCTTC	CASSLAQGWNNEQFF
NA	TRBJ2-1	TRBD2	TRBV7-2	TGTGCCAGCAGCTTACGGACTAGCGGCTACAATGAGCAGTTCTTC	CASSLRTSGYNEQFF
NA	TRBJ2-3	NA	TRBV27	TGTGCCAGCAGTCCCTCTGGGGCCCCCACCCGCACAGATACGCAGTATTTT	CASSPSGAPTRTDTQYF
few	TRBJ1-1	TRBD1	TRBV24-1	TGTGCCACCAGGGTACAGGGGGGCACTGAAGCTTTCTTT	CATRVQGGTEAFF
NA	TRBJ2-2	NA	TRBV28	TGTGCCAGCAGCCAACCCTGGGGTAGCGGAACTGTCAACACCGGGGAGCTGTTTTTT	CASSQPWGSGTVNTGELFF
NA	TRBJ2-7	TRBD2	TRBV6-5	TGTGCCAGTAGGCGACTAGCGGGACTGTACGAGCAGTACTTC	CASRRLAGLYEQYF
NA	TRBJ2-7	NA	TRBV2	TGCGCCAGTTCCGCGATGGCTAGCAATTACGAGCAGTACTTC	CASSAMASNYEQYF
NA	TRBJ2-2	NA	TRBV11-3	TGTGCCAGCAGCTTGTCAGGGATCGGGGAGCTGTTTTTT	CASSLSGIGELFF
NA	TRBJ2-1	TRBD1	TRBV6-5	TGTGCCAGCAGTCGGGACAGGCGTGAGCAGTTCTTC	CASSRDRREQFF
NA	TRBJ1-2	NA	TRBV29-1	TGCAGCGTCGGGGAGGGCTACACCTTC	CSVGEGYTF